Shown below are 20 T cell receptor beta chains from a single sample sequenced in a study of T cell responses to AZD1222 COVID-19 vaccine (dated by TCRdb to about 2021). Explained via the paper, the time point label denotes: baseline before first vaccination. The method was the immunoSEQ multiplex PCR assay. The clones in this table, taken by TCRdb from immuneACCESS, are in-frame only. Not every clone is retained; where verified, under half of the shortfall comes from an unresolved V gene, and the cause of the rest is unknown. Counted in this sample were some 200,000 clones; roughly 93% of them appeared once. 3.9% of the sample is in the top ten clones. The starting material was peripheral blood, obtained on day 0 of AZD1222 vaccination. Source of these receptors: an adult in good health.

CDR3 amino acids: CASSVVAGTRYNEQFF. As DNA, the CDR3 is TGTGCCAGCAGCGTAGTGGCGGGGACTAGATACAATGAGCAGTTCTTC. The chain has TRBV9 and TRBJ2-1; TRBD2 agrees at 8 bases. Germline V CDR1 and CDR2: SGDLS, YYNGEE. CDR3 length: 16 amino acids. V lost 0 bases, J lost 4 bases, and 6 bases stayed unmatched.

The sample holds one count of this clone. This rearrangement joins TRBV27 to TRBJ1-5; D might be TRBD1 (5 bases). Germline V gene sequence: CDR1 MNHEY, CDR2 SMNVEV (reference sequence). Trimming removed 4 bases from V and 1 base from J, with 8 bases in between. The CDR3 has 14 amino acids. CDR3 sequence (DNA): TGTGCCAGCAGTTCGGGGCTCAGCAATCAGCCCCAGCATTTT. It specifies CASSSGLSNQPQHF.

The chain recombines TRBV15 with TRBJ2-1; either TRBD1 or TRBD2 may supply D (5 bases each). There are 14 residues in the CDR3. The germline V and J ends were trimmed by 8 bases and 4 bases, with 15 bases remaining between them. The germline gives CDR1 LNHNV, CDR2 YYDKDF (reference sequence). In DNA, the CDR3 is TGTGCCACCCGTGGGGCGGGCCTTTACAATGAGCAGTTCTTC. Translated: CATRGAGLYNEQFF.

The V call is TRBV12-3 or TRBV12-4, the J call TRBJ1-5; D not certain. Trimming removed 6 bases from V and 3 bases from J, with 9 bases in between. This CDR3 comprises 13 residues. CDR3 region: CASRGSLNQPQHF. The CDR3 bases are TGTGCCAGCAGGGGCAGCCTCAATCAGCCCCAGCATTTT.

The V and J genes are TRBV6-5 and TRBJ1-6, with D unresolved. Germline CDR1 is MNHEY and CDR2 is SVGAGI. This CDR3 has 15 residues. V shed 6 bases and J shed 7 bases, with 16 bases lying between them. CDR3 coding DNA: TGTGCCAGCAGGACACAGATTTTGGCGAATTCACCCCTCCACTTT. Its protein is CASRTQILANSPLHF.

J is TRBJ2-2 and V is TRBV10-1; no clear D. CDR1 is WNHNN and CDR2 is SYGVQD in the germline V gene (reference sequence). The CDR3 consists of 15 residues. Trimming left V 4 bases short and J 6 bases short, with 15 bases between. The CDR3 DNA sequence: TGCGCCAGCAGTGTAAGAGGCATGGGGTCCGGGGAGCTGTTTTTT. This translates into CASSVRGMGSGELFF.

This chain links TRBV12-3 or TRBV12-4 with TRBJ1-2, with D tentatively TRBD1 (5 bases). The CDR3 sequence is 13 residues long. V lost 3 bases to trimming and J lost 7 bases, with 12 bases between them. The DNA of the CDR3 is TGTGCCAGCAGTTTTCAGGGCGATAGTGGCTACACCTTC. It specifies CASSFQGDSGYTF.

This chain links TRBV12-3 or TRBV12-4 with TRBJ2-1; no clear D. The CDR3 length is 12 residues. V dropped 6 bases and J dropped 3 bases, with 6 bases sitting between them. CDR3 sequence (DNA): TGTGCCAGCAGCTGGAGCTACAATGAGCAGTTCTTC. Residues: CASSWSYNEQFF.

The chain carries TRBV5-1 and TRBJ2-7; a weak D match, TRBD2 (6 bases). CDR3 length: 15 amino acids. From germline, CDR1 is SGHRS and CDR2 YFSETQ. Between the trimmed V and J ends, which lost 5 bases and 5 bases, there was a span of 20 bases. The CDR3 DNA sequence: TGCGCCAGCAGTCAGGGTTTACTGGGAGGAAACGAGCAGTACTTC. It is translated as CASSQGLLGGNEQYF.

The CDR3 loop reads CASSLEVTEAFF. CDR3 in DNA: TGTGCCAGCAGCTTGGAGGTCACTGAAGCTTTCTTT. The chain is built from TRBV5-6 and TRBJ1-1; D not resolved. The CDR3 has 12 amino acids. Germline V CDR1 and CDR2: SGHDT, YYEEEE. The V and J ends lost 0 bases and 4 bases respectively, with 4 bases between them.

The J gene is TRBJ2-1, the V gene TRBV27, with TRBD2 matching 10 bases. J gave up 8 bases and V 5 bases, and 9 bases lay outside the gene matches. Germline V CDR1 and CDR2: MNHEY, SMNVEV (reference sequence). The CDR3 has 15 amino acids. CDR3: CASSRTSGALDEQFF. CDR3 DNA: TGTGCCAGCAGTCGGACTAGCGGAGCCCTTGATGAGCAGTTCTTC.

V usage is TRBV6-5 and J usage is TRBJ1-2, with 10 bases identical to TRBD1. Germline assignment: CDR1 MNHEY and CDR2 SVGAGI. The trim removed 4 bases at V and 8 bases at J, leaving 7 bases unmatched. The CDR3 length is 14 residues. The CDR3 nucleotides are TGTGCCAGCAGTTTTTCGACAGGGGGCATAGGCTACACCTTC. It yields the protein CASSFSTGGIGYTF.

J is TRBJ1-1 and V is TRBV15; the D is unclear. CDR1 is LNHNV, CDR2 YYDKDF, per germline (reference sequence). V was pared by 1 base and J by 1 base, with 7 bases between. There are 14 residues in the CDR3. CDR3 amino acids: CATSRGGTNTEAFF. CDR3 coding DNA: TGTGCCACCAGCAGAGGGGGTACGAACACTGAAGCTTTCTTT.

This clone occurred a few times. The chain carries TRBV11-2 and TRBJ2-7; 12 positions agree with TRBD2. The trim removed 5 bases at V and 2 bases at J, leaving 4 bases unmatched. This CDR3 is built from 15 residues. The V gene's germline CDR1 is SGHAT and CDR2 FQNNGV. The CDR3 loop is CASSQRLAGAYEQYF. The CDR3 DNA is TGTGCCAGCAGCCAGCGACTAGCGGGAGCCTACGAGCAGTACTTC.

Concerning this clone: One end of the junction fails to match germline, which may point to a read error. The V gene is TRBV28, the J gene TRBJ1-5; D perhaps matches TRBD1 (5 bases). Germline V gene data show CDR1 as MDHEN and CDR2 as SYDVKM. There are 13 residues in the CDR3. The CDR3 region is CASSLTSNRPKHF. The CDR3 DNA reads TGTGCCAGCAGTTTAACTAGTAACAGGCCCAAGCATTTT.

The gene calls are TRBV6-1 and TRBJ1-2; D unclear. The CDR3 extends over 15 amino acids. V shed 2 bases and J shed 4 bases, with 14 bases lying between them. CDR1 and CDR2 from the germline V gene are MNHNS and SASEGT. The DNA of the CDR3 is TGTGCCAGCAGTGAACAGGAAGCTATACCCTATGGCTACACCTTC. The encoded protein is CASSEQEAIPYGYTF.

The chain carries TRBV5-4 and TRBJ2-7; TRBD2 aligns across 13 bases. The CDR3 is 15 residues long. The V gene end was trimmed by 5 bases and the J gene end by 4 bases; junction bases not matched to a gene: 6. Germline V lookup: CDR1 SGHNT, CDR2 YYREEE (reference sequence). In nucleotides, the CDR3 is TGTGCCAGCAGACCCGGGACTAGCGGGACTTACGAGCAGTACTTC. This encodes CASRPGTSGTYEQYF.

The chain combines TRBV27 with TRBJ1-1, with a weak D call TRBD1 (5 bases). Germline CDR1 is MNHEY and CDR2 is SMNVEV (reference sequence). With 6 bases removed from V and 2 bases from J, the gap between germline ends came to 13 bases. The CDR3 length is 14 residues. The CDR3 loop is CASSLPGPNTEAFF. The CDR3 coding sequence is TGTGCCAGCAGCCTCCCGGGGCCTAACACTGAAGCTTTCTTT.

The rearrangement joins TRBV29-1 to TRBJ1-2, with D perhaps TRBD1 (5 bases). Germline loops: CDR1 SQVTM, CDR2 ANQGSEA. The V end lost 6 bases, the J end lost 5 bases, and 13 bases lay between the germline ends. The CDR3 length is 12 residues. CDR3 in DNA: TGCAGCGTCACCGGGACGGGTTATGGCTACACCTTC. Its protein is CSVTGTGYGYTF.

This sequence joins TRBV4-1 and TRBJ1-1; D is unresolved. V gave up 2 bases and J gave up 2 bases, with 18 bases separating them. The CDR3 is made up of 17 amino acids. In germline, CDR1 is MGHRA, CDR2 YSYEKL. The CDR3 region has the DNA TGCGCCAGCAGCCAATATTACTTGGTCGCGGGAAACACTGAAGCTTTCTTT. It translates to CASSQYYLVAGNTEAFF.